This T cell receptor (beta chain) was captured by sequencing in a study of T-cell memory formation after mild COVID-19. MiXCR was run by TCRdb on the 5' RACE reads, yielding one entry per CDR3 protein. Of almost 250,000 distinct CDR3 sequences listed, approximately 15% are singletons. Per the germline V gene, CDR1 is LGHNA and CDR2 is YNFKEQ. V lost 4 bases to trimming and J lost 3 bases, with 16 bases between them. The CDR3 is made up of 15 amino acids. This clonotype was observed a handful of times. This chain links TRBV4-2 with TRBJ2-7; D may be TRBD1 (5 bases). The clonotype was recovered from an adult woman who had mild COVID-19 (a few samples of this study predate the infection). Cell type and time point are not known. The sample consisted of PBMCs or a T cell subset sorted from them (not recorded which). Written as DNA, the CDR3 is TGTGCCAGCAGCCTTTCAAGGGGTGGTAACTACGAGCAGTACTTC. Translation: CASSLSRGGNYEQYF.